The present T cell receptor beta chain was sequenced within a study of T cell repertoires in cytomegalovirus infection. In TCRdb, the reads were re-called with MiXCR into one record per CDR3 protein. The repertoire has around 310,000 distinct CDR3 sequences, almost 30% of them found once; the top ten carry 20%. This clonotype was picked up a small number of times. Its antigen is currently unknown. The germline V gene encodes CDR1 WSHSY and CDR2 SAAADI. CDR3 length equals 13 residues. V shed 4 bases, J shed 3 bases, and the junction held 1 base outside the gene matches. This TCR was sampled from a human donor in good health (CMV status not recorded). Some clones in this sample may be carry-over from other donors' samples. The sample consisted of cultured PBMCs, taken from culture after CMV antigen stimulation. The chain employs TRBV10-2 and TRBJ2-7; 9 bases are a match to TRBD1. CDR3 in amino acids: CASSGQGGYEQYF. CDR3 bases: TGCGCCAGCAGTGGACAGGGGGGCTACGAGCAGTACTTC.